These 15 T cell receptor beta chains originate from one sample sequenced in a study of blood T cell repertoires in COVID-19. Profiling relied on immunoSEQ multiplex PCR, and the TCRdb table lists in-frame clones only, not all of them. The data contain more than 400,000 clones, 87% of them seen just once; the ten biggest clones take up roughly 0.7%. Sequencing input: PBMCs or T cells enriched from blood (not recorded which). These receptor sequences come from a woman under 30 who had recovered from COVID-19.

V and J are TRBV28 and TRBJ1-2; 9 bases match TRBD1. CDR1 is MDHEN and CDR2 is SYDVKM in the germline V gene. V lost 8 bases, J lost 2 bases, and 3 bases stayed unmatched. This CDR3 has 13 residues. The CDR3 loop is CASQQGANYGYTF. The CDR3 DNA reads as TGTGCCAGCCAACAGGGGGCGAACTATGGCTACACCTTC.

J is TRBJ1-1 and V is TRBV25-1; TRBD1 agrees at 8 bases. V was clipped by 8 bases and J by 6 bases; unmatched bases: 2. The CDR3 length is 11 residues. CDR1 MGHDK and CDR2 SYGVNS come from the germline V gene. CDR3 in DNA: TGTGCCAGCGGACAGGGTTCTGAAGCTTTCTTT. It is translated as CASGQGSEAFF.

V usage is TRBV2 and J usage is TRBJ1-2, with no clear D. V was pared by 2 bases and J by 5 bases, with 15 bases between. Germline CDR1 reads SNHLY; CDR2 reads FYNNEI. The CDR3 extends over 15 amino acids. For the CDR3, the DNA is TGTGCCAGCAGTGAAAATTTTGGAGCCCTTTATGGCTACACCTTC. It translates to CASSENFGALYGYTF.

The chain joins TRBV2 to TRBJ1-2, with 7 bases lining up with TRBD1. The J segment lost 1 base and the V segment lost 6 bases, leaving 2 bases of the junction unmatched. CDR3 length equals 13 residues. Per germline, CDR1 SNHLY and CDR2 FYNNEI. CDR3 DNA: TGTGCCAGCAGCGGACAGGTTAACTATGGCTACACCTTC. Its protein product is CASSGQVNYGYTF.

The chain combines TRBV5-1 with TRBJ1-2; 11 bases fit TRBD1. The CDR3 contains 15 residues. The J segment lost 8 bases and the V segment lost 4 bases, leaving 10 bases of the junction unmatched. Germline V CDR1 and CDR2: SGHRS, YFSETQ. CDR3 region: CASSAERTGGLGYTF. Here the CDR3 DNA reads TGCGCCAGCAGCGCCGAGCGGACAGGGGGCCTCGGCTACACCTTC.

The chain couples TRBV6-1 to TRBJ1-5, with no clear D. Trimming took off 3 bases at V and 0 bases at J, with 15 bases between the two ends. The CDR3 totals 17 residues. Germline CDR1 and CDR2: MNHNS and SASEGT. The CDR3 region has the DNA TGTGCCAGCAGTGACGCGGTGGCCGCGGATAGCAATCAGCCCCAGCATTTT. Translated, it gives CASSDAVAADSNQPQHF.

The chain recombines TRBV6-5 with TRBJ1-3; 7 positions match TRBD1. Per the germline V gene, CDR1 is MNHEY and CDR2 is SVGAGI. V lost 2 bases to trimming and J lost 3 bases; unmatched junction nucleotides: 4. CDR3 length: 15 amino acids. CDR3 in amino acids: CASSYGGTVGNTIYF. CDR3 bases: TGTGCCAGCAGTTACGGAGGGACAGTTGGAAACACCATATATTTT.

V and J are TRBV18 and TRBJ1-6; 9 nucleotides align to TRBD1. The CDR3 consists of 14 residues. CDR1 and CDR2 from the germline V gene are KGHSH and LQKENI. V shed 8 bases, J shed 10 bases, and the junction held 9 bases outside the gene matches. The CDR3 DNA follows: TGTGCCAGCACCCCGGGACAGGGAGGGTCACCCCTCCACTTT. Its protein product is CASTPGQGGSPLHF.

V usage is TRBV5-6 and J usage is TRBJ2-1; D is perhaps TRBD1 (5 bases). Germline CDR1 reads SGHDT; CDR2 reads YYEEEE. V was cut by 0 bases and J by 7 bases, with 11 bases left in between. The CDR3 spans 14 residues. This chain's CDR3 is CASSLGAGKNEQFF. CDR3 DNA sequence: TGTGCCAGCAGCTTGGGCGCAGGGAAGAATGAGCAGTTCTTC.

V and J are TRBV2 and TRBJ2-5, with TRBD1 matching 7 bases. The CDR3 extends over 14 amino acids. Germline loops: CDR1 SNHLY, CDR2 FYNNEI. After removal of 7 bases from V and 2 bases from J, the junction contained 7 bases not matched to a gene. Here the CDR3 reads CASKVGQVQETQYF. The CDR3 DNA reads as TGTGCCAGCAAGGTTGGACAGGTACAAGAGACCCAGTACTTC.

This clone was counted only a few times. V and J are TRBV5-1 and TRBJ2-1; D is perhaps TRBD1 (5 bases). This CDR3 contains 13 residues. Trimming removed 4 bases from V and 4 bases from J, with 9 bases in between. The V gene's germline CDR1 is SGHRS and CDR2 YFSETQ. As DNA, the CDR3 is TGCGCCAGCAGCACAGGACATTACAATGAGCAGTTCTTC. Translating gives CASSTGHYNEQFF.

V and J are TRBV10-3 and TRBJ2-7; the match to TRBD2 covers 9 bases. This CDR3 region has 14 residues. V dropped 10 bases and J dropped 5; count of bases not matched to a gene: 12. The germline V gene has CDR1 ENHRY and CDR2 SYGVKD. CDR3 bases: TGTGCCACTTCGTCTAGCGGGGTGAGCGACGAGCAGTACTTC. Translating gives CATSSSGVSDEQYF.

The chain links TRBV2 to TRBJ1-5; D is ambiguous. Germline CDR1 reads SNHLY; CDR2 reads FYNNEI. Deletions cut 8 bases from V and 0 bases from J, with 8 bases between. The CDR3 contains 13 residues. The CDR3 DNA reads as TGTGCCAGCTCAACTTATAGCAATCAGCCCCAGCATTTT. Translated: CASSTYSNQPQHF.

V gene TRBV30 combines with J gene TRBJ1-1, with a weak D call TRBD1 (6 bases). CDR3 size: 13 residues. Deletions cut 4 bases from V and 5 bases from J, with 14 bases between. Germline V gene data show CDR1 as GTSNPN and CDR2 as SVGIG (reference sequence). The CDR3 nucleotides are TGTGCCTGGAACCGGGACATCGGGACTGAAGCTTTCTTT. This gives the protein CAWNRDIGTEAFF.

The V and J genes are TRBV6-5 and TRBJ2-7; a weak D match, TRBD1 (6 bases). Germline assignment: CDR1 MNHEY and CDR2 SVGAGI. The V end lost 6 bases, the J end lost 2 bases, and 14 bases lay between the germline ends. CDR3 size: 14 residues. Here the CDR3 DNA reads TGTGCCAGCAGAGGACAGCTCTCCACCTACGAGCAGTACTTC. Its protein is CASRGQLSTYEQYF.